This T cell receptor beta chain derives from a study of T cells after somatic rescue of genetic block. The protocol was immunoSEQ multiplex PCR, while the TCRdb copy is restricted to in-frame clones and leaves out a portion. The data show 110,000 or so clones, with approximately 90% seen just once and 1.4% held by the top ten. In germline, CDR1 is SGDLS, CDR2 YYNGEE. The germline V and J ends were trimmed by 2 bases and 4 bases, with 16 bases remaining between them. The CDR3 contains 16 residues. The source is a young woman. The J gene is TRBJ1-3, the V gene TRBV9, with a weak D call TRBD1 (6 bases). Sequenced input: peripheral blood mononuclear cells (PBMCs). The CDR3 nucleotides read TGTGCCAGCAGCGTCCTACAGGGTTCTGGCGGAAACACCATATATTTT. This sequence encodes CASSVLQGSGGNTIYF. Full variable domain (rest looked up from reference TRBV9 and TRBJ1-3): DSGVTQTPKHLITATGQRVTLRCSPRSGDLSVYWYQQSLDQGLQFLIQYYNGEERAKGNILERFSAQQFPDLHSELNLSSLELGDSALYFCASSVLQGSGGNTIYFGEGSWLTVV.